The 21 T cell receptor beta chains below all came from one sample that was sequenced in a study of T cell repertoires in cytomegalovirus infection (dated by TCRdb to between 2019 and 2020). The instrument was an Illumina HiSeq 1500. TCRdb trimmed the raw reads at Q25, called clones with MiXCR and kept productive beta chains. Identical CDR3 protein sequences are pooled into one entry, listed with their most common genes and DNA. The sample data list 80,000 or so distinct CDR3 sequences, and more than 20% of these were observed just once. The top ten clonotypes cover roughly 50% of the sample. These TCRs' antigens remain unknown. This sample's treatment or condition label indicates: in vitro stimulation with specific CMV peptide epitopes to enrich CMV-specific T cells. This specimen consisted of CD8+ T cells from cultured PBMCs, obtained from culture after CMV antigen stimulation. The receptors shown here come from a human donor in good health (CMV status not recorded). Some clones in this sample may be carry-over from other donors' samples.

As concerns this clonotype: A read error may account for a junction end that differs from germline. The chain carries TRBV20-1 and TRBJ2-7, with 7 positions matching TRBD2. CDR1 is DFQATT, CDR2 SNEGSKA, per germline (reference sequence). The CDR3 runs to 14 residues. The CDR3 loop reads CSARDLRGGYEQYF. The CDR3 DNA sequence: TGCAGTGCCAGAGACTTGCGGGGAGGGTACGAGCAGTACTTC.

This clonotype was seen ten or more times. The J gene is TRBJ2-2, the V gene TRBV15; D assignment may be TRBD1 or TRBD2 (6 bases each). The germline gives CDR1 LNHNV, CDR2 YYDKDF (reference sequence). Trimming pared 5 bases from V and 4 bases from J, leaving 17 bases between. CDR3 length: 16 amino acids. The CDR3 spells CATSSFGGAGTGELFF. In DNA form, the CDR3 reads TGTGCCACCAGCTCCTTCGGGGGCGCCGGCACCGGGGAGCTGTTTTTT.

The V and J genes are TRBV7-9 and TRBJ2-7; TRBD1 matches at 9 bases. After removal of 0 bases from V and 5 bases from J, the junction contained 5 bases not matched to a gene. The CDR3 runs 15 residues. The germline V gene has CDR1 SEHNR and CDR2 FQNEAQ (reference sequence). CDR3 coding DNA: TGTGCCAGCAGCTTAGCCGGGACAGGGTCCCACGAGCAGTACTTC. Translated: CASSLAGTGSHEQYF. The full variable domain, its missing parts supplied by reference TRBV7-9 and TRBJ2-7, is DTGVSQNPRHKITKRGQNVTFRCDPISEHNRLYWYRQTLGQGPEFLTYFQNEAQLEKSRLLSDRFSAERPKGSFSTLEIQRTEQGDSAMYLCASSLAGTGSHEQYFGPGTRLTVT.

The chain combines TRBV12-3 or TRBV12-4 with TRBJ2-3; 9 bases map to TRBD1. The V gene end was trimmed by 6 bases and the J gene end by 2 bases; junction bases not matched to a gene: 3. This CDR3 has 14 residues. As DNA, the CDR3 is TGTGCCAGCAGCAGGGACAGGGACACAGATACGCAGTATTTT. Protein sequence: CASSRDRDTDTQYF.

There are a few counts of this clonotype. V gene TRBV5-4 combines with J gene TRBJ1-1; a possible D gene is TRBD1 (5 bases). Trimming cost V 2 bases and J 2 bases, with 10 bases left between them. The CDR3 sequence is 14 residues long. Germline V lookup: CDR1 SGHNT, CDR2 YYREEE (reference sequence). The CDR3 DNA reads as TGTGCCAGCAGCTTATCTGGGGCAAACACTGAAGCTTTCTTT. Amino acid sequence: CASSLSGANTEAFF.

This clonotype was observed many times. CDR3 loop: CASSFAIAGGNEQYF. CDR3 nucleotide sequence: TGTGCCAGCAGCTTCGCTATAGCGGGAGGGAACGAGCAGTACTTC. This rearrangement joins TRBV5-6 to TRBJ2-7; 11 bases match TRBD2. The CDR3 is 15 residues long. With V trimmed by 2 bases and J by 5 bases, 6 bases remained unmatched. CDR1 is SGHDT, CDR2 YYEEEE, per germline. Full variable domain (outside the CDR3, taken from reference TRBV5-6 and TRBJ2-7): DAGVTQSPTHLIKTRGQQVTLRCSPKSGHDTVSWYQQALGQGPQFIFQYYEEEERQRGNFPDRFSGHQFPNYSSELNVNALLLGDSALYLCASSFAIAGGNEQYFGPGTRLTVT.

This clonotype appeared many times. The chain combines TRBV7-6 with TRBJ2-2; D might be TRBD2 (6 bases). The CDR3 sequence is 13 residues long. The germline V gene encodes CDR1 SGHVS and CDR2 FNYEAQ. V lost 1 base and J 7 bases, leaving 7 bases between the germline ends. The CDR3 sequence: CASSLGEDGELFF. The CDR3, as DNA: TGTGCCAGCAGCTTAGGGGAGGACGGGGAGCTGTTTTTT.

The chain couples TRBV4-3 to TRBJ1-6; the D gene is possibly TRBD1 (6 bases). CDR3 size: 16 residues. Germline CDR1 reads LGHNA; CDR2 reads YSLEER. With 0 bases removed from V and 7 bases from J, the gap between germline ends came to 13 bases. The CDR3 is CASSQDLNRVNSPLHF. Written as DNA, the CDR3 is TGCGCCAGCAGCCAAGATCTCAACAGGGTAAATTCACCCCTCCACTTT.

V is TRBV20-1 and J is TRBJ2-1; D is unclear. Germline V gene data show CDR1 as DFQATT and CDR2 as SNEGSKA (reference sequence). This CDR3 region has 14 residues. The V end was cut by 1 base, the J end by 0 bases, with 7 bases between. The CDR3 nucleotides read TGCAGTGCTAGAGGTAGAAGCTCCTACAATGAGCAGTTCTTC. Translated: CSARGRSSYNEQFF.

This clonotype was counted a single time. Since a much larger clone is just one base distant, this may be a read error. V gene TRBV6-6 combines with J gene TRBJ1-5; TRBD1 is a possible D gene (6 bases). This CDR3 spans 15 amino acids. Germline V gene lookup returns CDR1 MNHNY and CDR2 SVGAGI (reference sequence). This CDR3 reads CASSYWDTGGQSQHF. The CDR3 DNA reads as TGTGCCAGCAGTTACTGGGACACAGGAGGTCAGTCCCAGCATTTT.

Details on this clonotype: A much larger clone is a single base away; this may be a read error. The rearrangement joins TRBV7-2 to TRBJ2-1, with 12 positions matching TRBD2. This CDR3 spans 15 amino acids. J lost 9 bases, V lost 5 bases, and 8 bases had no gene match. The germline V gene has CDR1 SGHTA and CDR2 FQGNSA. The CDR3 loop reads CASSTTSGRRGEQFF. CDR3 DNA sequence: TGTGCCAGCAGCACGACTAGCGGGAGAAGGGGTGAGCAGTTCTTC.

There are many counts of this clonotype. The J gene is TRBJ2-5, the V gene TRBV12-3 or TRBV12-4; TRBD2 matches 15 bases. The V gene end was trimmed by 3 bases and the J gene end by 5 bases; junction bases not matched to a gene: 16. The CDR3 is 20 amino acids. The chain's CDR3 is CASSFSLRTSGRGAMETQYF. The CDR3 DNA is TGTGCCAGCAGTTTCTCCCTACGGACTAGCGGGAGGGGGGCAATGGAGACCCAGTACTTC.

This clonotype was seen a handful of times. The chain combines TRBV20-1 with TRBJ2-5; D tentatively reads TRBD1 or TRBD2 (5 bases each). Trimming stripped 4 bases from V and 5 bases from J, with 20 bases between. This CDR3 region has 15 residues. Germline V lookup: CDR1 DFQATT, CDR2 SNEGSKA (reference sequence). This CDR3 reads CSAKPYSGRRETQYF. The DNA for the CDR3 is TGCAGTGCTAAGCCTTACTCGGGGCGTAGGGAGACCCAGTACTTC.

The sample holds many counts of this clonotype. The chain is built from TRBV5-6 and TRBJ2-7, with TRBD2 matching 11 bases. With V trimmed by 2 bases and J by 0 bases, 10 bases remained unmatched. The V gene's germline CDR1 is SGHDT and CDR2 YYEEEE. This CDR3 has 18 residues. The CDR3 coding sequence is TGTGCCAGCAGCTTATTACCTAGCGGGGGGCCCAGCTCCTACGAGCAGTACTTC. Its protein is CASSLLPSGGPSSYEQYF.

This clonotype was counted at least ten times. The J gene is TRBJ2-7, the V gene TRBV6-2 or TRBV6-3; 8 nucleotides align to TRBD1. The trim removed 3 bases at V and 0 bases at J, leaving 4 bases unmatched. Germline CDR1 is MNHEY and CDR2 is SVGEGT. The CDR3 has 15 amino acids. This chain's CDR3 is CASSYQGASSYEQYF. The CDR3 DNA reads as TGTGCCAGCAGTTATCAGGGGGCGAGCTCCTACGAGCAGTACTTC.

This clonotype was seen at least ten times. The chain employs TRBV28 and TRBJ2-3; D perhaps matches TRBD2 (5 bases). The ends were cut back, 2 bases at V and 0 bases at J, with 15 bases in the middle. Germline CDR1 is MDHEN and CDR2 is SYDVKM. The CDR3 runs to 17 residues. CDR3 sequence reads: CASSLPLAYPSTDTQYF. In DNA form, the CDR3 reads TGTGCCAGCAGTTTACCCCTAGCCTACCCTAGCACAGATACGCAGTATTTT. Supplemented by reference TRBV28 and TRBJ2-3, the full variable domain reads DVKVTQSSRYLVKRTGEKVFLECVQDMDHENMFWYRQDPGLGLRLIYFSYDVKMKEKGDIPEGYSVSREKKERFSLILESASTNQTSMYLCASSLPLAYPSTDTQYFGPGTRLTVL.

There are many counts of this clonotype. The chain is built from TRBV20-1 and TRBJ2-1; 11 bases are shared with TRBD2. With 0 bases clipped from V and 6 bases from J, the junction kept 7 bases outside the gene matches. The CDR3 loop spans 16 amino acids. Germline CDR1 DFQATT, CDR2 SNEGSKA (reference sequence). CDR3 amino acids: CSARDGLAGGLNEQFF. Here the CDR3 DNA reads TGCAGTGCTAGAGATGGGCTAGCGGGGGGTCTCAATGAGCAGTTCTTC.

This clonotype was seen a single time. V usage is TRBV19 and J usage is TRBJ2-3; 8 positions match TRBD1. CDR1 and CDR2 (germline): LNHDA, SQIVND (reference sequence). J lost 8 bases, V lost 3 bases, and 7 bases had no gene match. CDR3 length: 14 amino acids. The CDR3 sequence is CASSIGDRSGTQYF. In nucleotides, the CDR3 is TGTGCCAGTAGTATTGGGGACAGGAGCGGTACGCAGTATTTT.

A few counts support this clonotype. The chain has TRBV6-2 or TRBV6-3 and TRBJ2-7, with 7 bases fitting TRBD2. J lost 2 bases, V lost 2 bases, and 9 bases had no gene match. The germline gives CDR1 MNHEY, CDR2 SVGEGT. The CDR3 consists of 16 residues. This chain's CDR3 is CASSYRGEEQTYEQYF. In DNA form, the CDR3 reads TGTGCCAGCAGTTACCGGGGGGAGGAGCAAACCTACGAGCAGTACTTC.

The gene calls are TRBV6-2 or TRBV6-3 and TRBJ2-1; 8 bases agree with TRBD1. CDR1 and CDR2 (germline): MNHEY, SVGEGT. The CDR3 spans 15 residues. The V segment lost 5 bases and the J segment 8 bases; nucleotides outside the gene matches: 11. CDR3 nucleotide sequence: TGTGCCAGCAGTAAGGTCCAGGGGGCATGGTATGAGCAGTTCTTC. Its protein product is CASSKVQGAWYEQFF.

This rearrangement joins TRBV3-1 to TRBJ2-1; TRBD2 agrees at 9 bases. The CDR3 is 18 amino acids. The J segment lost 0 bases and the V segment lost 0 bases, leaving 6 bases of the junction unmatched. CDR1 is LGHDT, CDR2 YNNKEL, per germline (reference sequence). CDR3 DNA sequence: TGTGCCAGCAGCCAAGACTTAGCGGGGGATAGCTCCTACAATGAGCAGTTCTTC. Translation gives CASSQDLAGDSSYNEQFF.